This TCR beta chain was observed in a study of T cell responses to AZD1222 COVID-19 vaccine. On this clone: Its antigen is unknown.

CDR1 MNHEY and CDR2 SMNVEV come from the germline V gene (reference sequence). CDR3 length: 15 amino acids. Trimming removed 0 bases at V and 4 bases at J, with 10 bases between. Only in-frame clones appear in the TCRdb table, and some are missing; sequencing was by immunoSEQ multiplex PCR. The data show about 140,000 clones, roughly 92% seen once. Findings of the study overall: It was only six AZD1222 recipients who were seropositive at baseline. A mostly white British donor set with more females was recruited, and clonal diversity was possibly underestimated.

Sequences were derived from peripheral blood, sampled on day 0 of AZD1222 vaccination. The rearrangement uses TRBV27 and TRBJ2-1; tentatively, D is TRBD2 (6 bases). The TCR comes from an adult in good health. The CDR3 here is CASSLSVAAYNEQFF. The CDR3, as DNA: TGTGCCAGCAGTTTATCGGTAGCGGCGTACAATGAGCAGTTCTTC.